This entry features one T cell receptor beta chain sequence. These data are taken from a study of technical replicates of blood from four donors. Data came from immunoSEQ multiplex PCR; TCRdb stores just in-frame clones and leaves some out. In the table there are some 87,000 clones, 95% to 97% of which are singletons. The TCR comes from a human donor in good health. Input material: T cells isolated from PBMCs.

CDR3 sequence reads: CASSLVGTNAYNEQFF. CDR3 in DNA: TGTGCCAGCAGCTTAGTTGGGACAAACGCCTACAATGAGCAGTTCTTC. The chain uses TRBV7-2 and TRBJ2-1; perhaps TRBD1 as D (6 bases). This CDR3 spans 16 amino acids. The germline gives CDR1 SGHTA, CDR2 FQGNSA. Between the trimmed V and J ends, which lost 1 base and 2 bases, there was a span of 12 bases.